This TCR beta chain appears in the sequencing data of a study of blood T cell repertoires in COVID-19. Study-level information: Some COVID-19 samples were acute and others convalescent; all came from the United States, Italy and Spain. T cells, B-cell-depleted T cells, or PBMCs supplied cDNA or gDNA.

Per the authors' pipeline: Estimation of nucleated cell counts was performed using reference gene primer amplification. Profiled with immunoSEQ multiplex PCR; TCRdb holds only in-frame clones, not every one. That table furnishes V, J and clone size, whereas the DNA furnished D and trimming. This table holds hundreds of thousands of clones, roughly 90% found once. Looked up from germline, CDR1 is MNHEY and CDR2 is SVGAGI. Germline trimming cut 4 bases from V and 2 bases from J; bases unmatched to any gene: 4. CDR3 length equals 15 residues. The origin of this receptor is a man aged 35 to 55 with acute or convalescent COVID-19. The chain links TRBV6-5 to TRBJ2-3; 9 bases are shared with TRBD1. The sample was peripheral blood. CDR3 in DNA: TGTGCCAGCAGTTCCCGGACAGGGGTCACAGATACGCAGTATTTT. Residues: CASSSRTGVTDTQYF.